The rows below give T cell receptor beta chains drawn from one sample of a study of blood T cells in healthy people across ages. A single record per CDR3 protein comes from TCRdb applying MiXCR to the 5' RACE reads. In the table there are about 640,000 distinct CDR3 sequences, around 54% of which are singletons. Sequencing was performed on blood. These receptors were collected from a man in his 60s in good health. CDR3s include the opening cysteine and the closing phenylalanine or tryptophan. The order of the fields is D gene, V gene, clone size, J gene, CDR3 protein, CDR3 DNA. D genes are given only for firm matches. The listing skips clone size in some rows; elsewhere it reads once, few, many or a size class.

d_call: -; v_call: TRBV5-1; clone_size: -; j_call: TRBJ1-4; cdr3_aa: CASSLAGAATNEKLFF; cdr3_nt: TGCGCCAGCAGCTTGGCAGGGGCGGCAACTAATGAAAAACTGTTTTTT
d_call: TRBD2; v_call: TRBV6-5; clone_size: -; j_call: TRBJ2-3; cdr3_aa: CASSYRGLDTDTQYF; cdr3_nt: TGTGCCAGCAGTTACCGGGGACTAGATACAGATACGCAGTATTTT
d_call: -; v_call: TRBV10-2; clone_size: many; j_call: TRBJ2-5; cdr3_aa: CASRLGPQETQYF; cdr3_nt: TGCGCCAGCAGACTGGGACCCCAAGAGACCCAGTACTTC
d_call: -; v_call: TRBV29-1; clone_size: few; j_call: TRBJ2-5; cdr3_aa: CSVGKQRQETQYF; cdr3_nt: TGCAGCGTTGGAAAGCAGAGACAAGAGACCCAGTACTTC
d_call: -; v_call: TRBV5-6; clone_size: few; j_call: TRBJ2-4; cdr3_aa: CASSFWTAQAKNIQYF; cdr3_nt: TGTGCCAGCAGCTTTTGGACAGCTCAAGCCAAAAACATTCAGTACTTC
d_call: -; v_call: TRBV2; clone_size: -; j_call: TRBJ1-2; cdr3_aa: CASSVGTFDGYTF; cdr3_nt: TGTGCCAGCAGTGTGGGGACATTTGATGGCTACACCTTC
d_call: -; v_call: TRBV2; clone_size: few; j_call: TRBJ1-5; cdr3_aa: CASSGGRRGNQPQHF; cdr3_nt: TGTGCCAGCAGTGGGGGCCGGAGGGGGAATCAGCCCCAGCATTTT
d_call: -; v_call: TRBV12-3/TRBV12-4; clone_size: few; j_call: TRBJ2-1; cdr3_aa: CASSLRRGSYNEQFF; cdr3_nt: TGTGCCAGCAGCTTACGGCGGGGCTCCTACAATGAGCAGTTCTTC
d_call: TRBD2; v_call: TRBV20-1; clone_size: many; j_call: TRBJ2-1; cdr3_aa: CSASTSGGYSYNEQFF; cdr3_nt: TGCAGTGCTAGCACTAGCGGGGGTTACTCCTACAATGAGCAGTTCTTC
d_call: -; v_call: TRBV6-1; clone_size: -; j_call: TRBJ1-2; cdr3_aa: CASSITGLDYGYTF; cdr3_nt: TGTGCCAGCAGTATAACAGGCCTTGACTATGGCTACACCTTC